This T cell receptor beta chain stems from a study of CD8 T cells in ankylosing spondylitis. Study conclusions and caveats: Characteristic, it appeared, of ankylosing spondylitis blood was a TCR beta motif of about eight highly homologous variants. The authors found the disease-linked clones to be CD8+ and relatively rare in peripheral blood. Reports say disease-linked clones showed up significantly more in matched ankylosing spondylitis synovial fluid.

V lost 2 bases, J lost 4 bases, and 4 bases stayed unmatched. Germline V CDR1 and CDR2: MNHEY, SVGAGI. The CDR3 sequence is 15 residues long. Generation of TCR beta libraries employed quantitative 5'-RACE incorporating molecular barcodes. TCRdb re-derived calls from the 5' RACE reads in MiXCR, one entry per CDR3 protein. The repertoire holds 350,000 to 450,000 distinct CDR3 sequences, with 20% to 25% as singletons. A word on this clonotype: Its antigen is unknown.

Sequenced input: blood, either unsorted or a sorted T cell fraction (not recorded which). This chain links TRBV6-5 with TRBJ2-2; TRBD1 matches 7 bases. This TCR came from a male donor with ankylosing spondylitis or in good health (not recorded which). CDR3 DNA: TGTGCCAGCAGTTACCTGCGGACAGGCACCGGGGAGCTGTTTTTT. This sequence encodes CASSYLRTGTGELFF.